This section outlines one T cell receptor beta chain sequence together with its context. Its antigen remains unidentified. The CDR3 length is 11 residues. The V gene's germline CDR1 is MNHNY and CDR2 SVGAGI (reference sequence). Trimming took 8 bases from V and 5 from J, leaving 9 bases between them. This entry belongs to a study of post-analysis software for immune sequencing data. Across the study: Progressive-relapsing, secondary progressive and relapsing-remitting multiple sclerosis were among the disease courses included. Study-level findings and limits: Those with multiple sclerosis, the patient group, showed significantly lower normalized Chao1 diversity than controls. Four or five TRBV segments were more frequent in patients than controls; TRBV5-6, TRBV5-1 and TRBV20-1 belonged to this group.

Sequencing libraries made from TCR beta cDNA carried unique molecular identifiers. TCRdb re-derived calls from the PCR reads in MiXCR, one entry per CDR3 protein. The sample holds roughly 620,000 distinct CDR3 sequences, roughly two fifths seen once. J is TRBJ2-5 and V is TRBV6-6; D uncertain. This TCR derives from a girl aged 5-17 years with multiple sclerosis. The specimen was blood. The CDR3 DNA sequence: TGTGCCAGCGGGCCTACGGAGACCCAGTACTTC. Translation gives CASGPTETQYF.